This note documents a single TCR beta chain sequence. The antigen is undetermined. This entry is derived from a study of monozygotic twins with inflammatory bowel disease. Study-wide findings and caveats: Lower sharing of clonotypes with other individuals was seen in IBD patients than in healthy twins. This was most marked in patients showing signs of disease activity.

The CDR3 contains 15 residues. Germline lookup yields CDR1 SGHTA and CDR2 FQGNSA. Using eight separate reactions per sample, the authors generated cDNA. TCRdb re-called the 5' RACE reads and shows each CDR3 protein once, DNA omitted. The sample data list just over 300,000 distinct CDR3 sequences. The clonotype originates from a human donor with ulcerative colitis or Crohn's disease, or a healthy co-twin of an affected twin (not recorded which). The chain links TRBV7-2 to TRBJ2-1; TCRdb's D gene call, TRBD1, goes unchecked for lack of DNA. The sample consisted of blood. CDR3 residues: CASRRGGASYNEQFF.